These 4 T cell receptor beta chains were sequenced from one sample in a study of regulatory T cells in long-lasting Graves disease. Time point defined: newly diagnosed GD, antithyroid drugs for less than 3 months. PBMC RNA was the source of the TCR library. The authors built TCR beta libraries using iRepertoire HTBI primers and Arm-PCR of CDR3 regions. TCRdb reprocessed the multiplex PCR reads with MiXCR, giving one entry per CDR3 protein. The sample lists under 700,000 distinct CDR3 sequences, 15% to 20% occurring once. These same data were also listed under a study on T cells in Graves' hyperthyroidism and ophthalmopathy.

Sequencing was performed on peripheral blood mononuclear cells (PBMCs), taken at new diagnosis, from a patient treated with antithyroid drugs. These receptors originate from a middle-aged woman with Graves disease.

The chain has TRBV7-2 and TRBJ2-3; D call uncertain. With 8 bases removed from V and 0 bases from J, the gap between germline ends came to 18 bases. The CDR3 length is 16 residues. Germline CDR1 is SGHTA and CDR2 is FQGNSA. The CDR3 region has the DNA TGTGCCAGCGCCCCAATTGAGACCTACAGCACAGATACGCAGTATTTT. Translating gives CASAPIETYSTDTQYF.

This clonotype was recorded many times. The rearrangement joins TRBV28 to TRBJ1-5, with D possibly matching TRBD1 (6 bases). Germline loops: CDR1 MDHEN, CDR2 SYDVKM. The germline V and J ends were trimmed by 4 bases and 5 bases, with 24 bases remaining between them. This CDR3 spans 18 amino acids. Here the CDR3 DNA reads TGTGCCAGCAGTTCCTGGGGCCGCCAGGGGATCGCGGATCAGCCCCAGCATTTT. Translating it yields CASSSWGRQGIADQPQHF.

The chain is built from TRBV7-8 and TRBJ2-3; the D is unclear. CDR3 length: 13 amino acids. Trimming pared 5 bases from V and 5 bases from J, leaving 11 bases between. Germline CDR1 is SGHVS and CDR2 is FQNEAQ. The CDR3 sequence is CASSGRLLDTQYF. The DNA for the CDR3 is TGTGCCAGCAGCGGACGGCTACTAGATACGCAGTATTTT.

A few counts support this clonotype. The conserved phenylalanine or tryptophan normally closing the CDR3 is absent here, so this likely arose from a read error. This rearrangement joins TRBV19 to TRBJ2-7; 10 nucleotides line up with TRBD2. There are 16 residues in the CDR3. V lost 6 bases and J lost 4; bases outside the gene matches: 12. CDR1 and CDR2 from the germline V gene are LNHDA and SQIVND (reference sequence). The chain's CDR3 is CASSRSFSGGTYEQYS. CDR3 DNA: TGTGCCAGTAGCCGCTCATTTAGCGGGGGGACTTACGAGCAGTACTCC.